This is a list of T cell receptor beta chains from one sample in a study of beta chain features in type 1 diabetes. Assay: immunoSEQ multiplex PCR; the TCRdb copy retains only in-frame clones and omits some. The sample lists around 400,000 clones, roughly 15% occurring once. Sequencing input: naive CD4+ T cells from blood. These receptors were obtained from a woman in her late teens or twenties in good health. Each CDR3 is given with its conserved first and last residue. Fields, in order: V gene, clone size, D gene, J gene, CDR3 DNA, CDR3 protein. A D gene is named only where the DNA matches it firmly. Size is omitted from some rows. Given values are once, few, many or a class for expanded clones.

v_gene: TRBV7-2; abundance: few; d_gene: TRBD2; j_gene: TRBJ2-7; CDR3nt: TGTGCCAGCAGCCCGAGCGGGAGCCGAGGGGAGCAGTACTTC; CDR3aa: CASSPSGSRGEQYF
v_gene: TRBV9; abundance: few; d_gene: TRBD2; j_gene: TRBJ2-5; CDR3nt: TGTGCCAGCAGCGGTGCGACCGGGAGGAGGGCCCAGTACTTC; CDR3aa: CASSGATGRRAQYF
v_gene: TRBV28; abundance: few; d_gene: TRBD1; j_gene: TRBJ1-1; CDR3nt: TGTGCCAGCACTGCCGGGACAGGGGTAAACACTGAAGCTTTCTTT; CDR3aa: CASTAGTGVNTEAFF
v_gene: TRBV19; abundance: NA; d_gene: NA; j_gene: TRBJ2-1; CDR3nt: TGTGCCAGTAGTAGAAAACGCGGTCCAAAATACAATGAGCAGTTCTTC; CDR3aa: CASSRKRGPKYNEQFF
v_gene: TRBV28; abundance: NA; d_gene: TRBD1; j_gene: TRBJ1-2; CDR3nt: TGTGCCAGCAGTCCCTCCGGGACAGTTTCTAACTATGGCTACACCTTC; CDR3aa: CASSPSGTVSNYGYTF
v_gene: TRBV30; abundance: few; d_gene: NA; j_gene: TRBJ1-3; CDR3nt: TGTGCCTGGAGAAACACTGGAAACACCATATATTTT; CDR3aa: CAWRNTGNTIYF
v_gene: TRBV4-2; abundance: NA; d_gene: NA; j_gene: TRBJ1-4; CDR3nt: TGTGCCAGCAGCCAGGTACGGGTCGATGAAAAACTGTTTTTT; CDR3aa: CASSQVRVDEKLFF
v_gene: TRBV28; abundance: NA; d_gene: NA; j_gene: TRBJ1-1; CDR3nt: TGTGCCAGCAGTCCCGGCGGGGGATACACTGAAGCTTTCTTT; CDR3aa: CASSPGGGYTEAFF
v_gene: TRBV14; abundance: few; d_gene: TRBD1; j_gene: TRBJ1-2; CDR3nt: TGTGCCAGCAGCAAACAGGGGAACGGCTACACCTTC; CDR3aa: CASSKQGNGYTF
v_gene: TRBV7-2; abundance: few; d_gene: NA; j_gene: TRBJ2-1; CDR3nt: TGTGCCAGCAGCTTACTTAGCTCCTACAATGAGCAGTTCTTC; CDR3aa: CASSLLSSYNEQFF
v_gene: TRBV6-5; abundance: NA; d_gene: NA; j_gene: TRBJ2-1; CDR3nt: TGTGCCAGCAGTTTTGCGGGTCTCAATGAGCAGTTCTTC; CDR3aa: CASSFAGLNEQFF
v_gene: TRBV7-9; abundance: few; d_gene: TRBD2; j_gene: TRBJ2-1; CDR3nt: TGTGCCAGCAGCTTAGGACTAGCGGGAGGGGAGCAGTTCTTC; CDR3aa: CASSLGLAGGEQFF
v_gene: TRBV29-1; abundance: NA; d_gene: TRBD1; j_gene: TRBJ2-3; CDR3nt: TGCAGCGCGACAGGGGTGGGCACAGATACGCAGTATTTT; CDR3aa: CSATGVGTDTQYF
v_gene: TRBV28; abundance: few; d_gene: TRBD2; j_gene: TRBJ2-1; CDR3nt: TGTGCCAGCAGTTTACCTAGCGGGGTCAATGAGCAGTTCTTC; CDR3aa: CASSLPSGVNEQFF
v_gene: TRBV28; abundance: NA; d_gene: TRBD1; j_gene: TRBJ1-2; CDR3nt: TGTGCCAGCAGTTCATCCCCGACAGGGGTAGGCTACACCTTC; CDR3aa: CASSSSPTGVGYTF
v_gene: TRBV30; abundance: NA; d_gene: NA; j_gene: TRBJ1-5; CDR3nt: TGTGCCTGGAGTGCCGCCGGAGGTCAGCCCCAGCATTTT; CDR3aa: CAWSAAGGQPQHF
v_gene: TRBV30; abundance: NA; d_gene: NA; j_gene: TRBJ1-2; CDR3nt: TGTGCCTGGAAGCGGGATGGTGTCCCTGGCTACACCTTC; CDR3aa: CAWKRDGVPGYTF